This T cell receptor beta chain came from a study of cytomegalovirus exposure and HLA in healthy donors. Libraries were prepared by immunoSEQ multiplex PCR; TCRdb keeps only in-frame clonotypes and omits some of them. The sample includes hundreds of thousands of clones, around nine tenths of them seen just once. This CDR3 comprises 13 residues. Deletions cut 7 bases from V and 0 bases from J, with 10 bases between. The germline CDR1 and CDR2 sequences are MDHEN and SYDVKM. This clonotype originated in a man younger than 35 in good health and CMV-seronegative. The chain recombines TRBV28 with TRBJ2-7; no definite D call. Sequenced material: PBMCs. The CDR3 here is CASIPASSYEQYF. CDR3 bases: TGTGCCAGCATCCCCGCGAGCTCCTACGAGCAGTACTTC.